Below, 21 T cell receptor beta chains from the same sample are listed, as sequenced in a study of blood T cell repertoires in COVID-19. Assay: immunoSEQ multiplex PCR; the TCRdb copy retains only in-frame clones and omits some. The sample yields 150,000 to 200,000 clones, approximately 80% seen once. The sample was peripheral blood. The receptor source for this set is a woman aged 80 or older with COVID-19, enrolled during active disease.

V gene TRBV19 combines with J gene TRBJ1-5, with 7 bases matching TRBD1. The junction had 4 bases not matched to a gene; V was cut back by 6 bases and J by 5 bases. CDR3 length: 13 residues. The germline V gene encodes CDR1 LNHDA and CDR2 SQIVND (reference sequence). The CDR3 DNA follows: TGTGCCAGTAGGGACAGGCCGGATCAGCCCCAGCATTTT. It translates to CASRDRPDQPQHF.

The chain combines TRBV6-1 with TRBJ1-6; D call uncertain. Trimming removed 6 bases from V and 8 bases from J, with 5 bases in between. The germline gives CDR1 MNHNS, CDR2 SASEGT. This CDR3 region has 11 residues. This CDR3 is CASSTDSPLHF. In DNA, the CDR3 is TGTGCCAGCAGCACGGATTCACCCCTCCACTTT.

The V call is TRBV7-9, the J call TRBJ1-3; D is ambiguous. Germline CDR1 is SEHNR and CDR2 is FQNEAQ (reference sequence). V gave up 5 bases and J gave up 0 bases, with 11 bases separating them. This CDR3 contains 15 residues. As DNA, the CDR3 is TGTGCCAGCAGCCCCGGAGCGAGCTCTGGAAACACCATATATTTT. It yields the protein CASSPGASSGNTIYF.

The V and J genes are TRBV27 and TRBJ2-3; D gene ambiguous. The germline CDR1 and CDR2 sequences are MNHEY and SMNVEV (reference sequence). Trimming removed 4 bases from V and 8 bases from J, with 7 bases in between. The CDR3 is 11 residues long. Written as DNA, the CDR3 is TGTGCCAGCAGTTCCATAGCTACGCAGTATTTT. The encoded protein is CASSSIATQYF.

The rearrangement uses TRBV18 and TRBJ1-4; 7 positions agree with TRBD1. V shed 2 bases and J 2 bases; nucleotides not matched to a gene: 14. This CDR3 is 19 amino acids long. Germline V gives CDR1 KGHSH, CDR2 LQKENI. The CDR3 reads CASSPVEASEGQTNEKLFF. CDR3 DNA: TGTGCCAGCTCACCAGTTGAGGCTTCCGAGGGACAGACTAATGAAAAACTGTTTTTT.

The chain recombines TRBV2 with TRBJ1-4, with a possible D match to TRBD1 (5 bases). Germline-derived CDR1 and CDR2 are SNHLY and FYNNEI. V was clipped by 0 bases and J by 11 bases, with 10 bases between them. This CDR3 has 13 amino acids. CDR3 protein: CASSEALRGKLFF. CDR3 nucleotides: TGTGCCAGCAGTGAAGCGCTTCGGGGGAAACTGTTTTTT.

V is TRBV7-9 and J is TRBJ1-6; tentatively, D is TRBD1 (5 bases). This CDR3 is 13 amino acids long. V lost 4 bases and J lost 8, with 9 bases in between. Germline V gene sequence: CDR1 SEHNR, CDR2 FQNEAQ (reference sequence). The CDR3 here is CASSSDSYSPLHF. CDR3 sequence (DNA): TGTGCCAGCAGCTCTGACAGTTATTCACCCCTCCACTTT.

The chain couples TRBV4-1 to TRBJ1-3; D perhaps matches TRBD1 (5 bases). V shed 5 bases and J shed 4 bases, with 18 bases lying between them. Germline V gene lookup returns CDR1 MGHRA and CDR2 YSYEKL. The CDR3 runs 16 residues. In nucleotides, the CDR3 is TGCGCCAGCAGCTCAATGACCTGGGGCTACGGAAACACCATATATTTT. This codes for CASSSMTWGYGNTIYF.

This sequence joins TRBV4-1 and TRBJ1-4; a possible D gene is TRBD1 (6 bases). The CDR3 loop spans 16 amino acids. CDR1 is MGHRA, CDR2 YSYEKL, per germline. Deletions cut 0 bases from V and 5 bases from J, with 13 bases between. The CDR3 sequence: CASSQDQQGPNEKLFF. The CDR3 DNA reads as TGCGCCAGCAGCCAAGATCAGCAGGGGCCCAATGAAAAACTGTTTTTT.

To note about this clone: The junction and the germline gene differ at one end; a read error may be behind it. The chain recombines TRBV7-2 with TRBJ1-1; D remains ambiguous. CDR1 and CDR2 from the germline V gene are SGHTA and FQGNSA. The CDR3 is 12 residues long. CDR3 region: CASSLGPSALHF. The DNA of the CDR3 is TGTGCCAGCAGCTTAGGCCCCTCCGCGCTGCACTTT.

The chain carries TRBV7-2 and TRBJ2-2, with TRBD2 matching over 14 bases. This CDR3 is 17 amino acids long. Germline values: CDR1 SGHTA, CDR2 FQGNSA. V shed 2 bases and J 6 bases; nucleotides not matched to a gene: 5. The CDR3 DNA reads as TGTGCCAGCAGCTTACGAGGACTAGCGGGGGGTGCCGGGGAGCTGTTTTTT. Its protein product is CASSLRGLAGGAGELFF.

V is TRBV5-4 and J is TRBJ1-5, with 8 bases aligning to TRBD1. Losses at the gene ends were 4 bases for V and 9 bases for J; bases not matched to a gene: 6. The CDR3 sequence is 13 residues long. Germline V gene lookup returns CDR1 SGHNT and CDR2 YYREEE (reference sequence). The CDR3: CASSVDRVGPQHF. Written as DNA, the CDR3 is TGTGCCAGCAGCGTGGACAGGGTAGGGCCCCAGCATTTT.

The rearrangement joins TRBV16 to TRBJ1-3, with 9 positions matching TRBD1. J lost 4 bases, V lost 4 bases, and 5 bases had no gene match. Germline CDR1 KGHSY, CDR2 FQNENV. The CDR3 is 15 residues long. The CDR3 here is CASSLDRGSGNTIYF. The CDR3 coding sequence is TGTGCCAGCAGCCTCGACAGGGGGTCAGGAAACACCATATATTTT.

The rearrangement joins TRBV6-5 to TRBJ2-7; 10 bases line up with TRBD2. Unmatched junction bases numbered 7, after V lost 9 bases and J lost 5 bases. CDR3 size: 13 residues. In germline, CDR1 is MNHEY, CDR2 SVGAGI. DNA of the CDR3: TGTGCCAGTATGGAGCGGGGGGGCGACGAGCAGTACTTC. Residues: CASMERGGDEQYF.

The rearrangement uses TRBV10-3 and TRBJ1-5, with 7 positions matching TRBD1. The CDR3 has 14 residues. J lost 2 bases, V lost 8 bases, and 6 bases had no gene match. CDR1 and CDR2 (germline): ENHRY, SYGVKD. The CDR3 is CAIASDRRNQPQHF. The CDR3 nucleotides are TGTGCCATCGCTTCGGACAGGCGCAATCAGCCCCAGCATTTT.

This sequence joins TRBV27 and TRBJ1-2; 11 nucleotides match TRBD1. Per germline, CDR1 MNHEY and CDR2 SMNVEV (reference sequence). The CDR3 sequence is 14 residues long. V lost 9 bases to trimming and J lost 4 bases; unmatched junction nucleotides: 7. CDR3 bases: TGTGCCAGTGGCCGGACAGGGGGCATCTATGGCTACACCTTC. Protein: CASGRTGGIYGYTF.

V and J are TRBV29-1 and TRBJ2-5, with 13 bases fitting TRBD2. Trimming removed 7 bases from V and 3 bases from J; junction bases left unmatched: 2. CDR1 and CDR2 (germline): SQVTM, ANQGSEA. The length of the CDR3 is 13 residues. The CDR3 sequence is CSATSGRKETQYF. CDR3 in DNA: TGCAGCGCGACTAGCGGGAGGAAAGAGACCCAGTACTTC. Using reference TRBV29-1 and TRBJ2-5 for the parts outside the CDR3, the full variable domain is SAVISQKPSRDICQRGTSLTIQCQVDSQVTMMFWYRQQPGQSLTLIATANQGSEATYESGFVIDKFPISRPNLTFSTLTVSNMSPEDSSIYLCSATSGRKETQYFGPGTRLLVL.

The chain's CDR3 is CASSLGGVDEKLFF. In DNA form, the CDR3 reads TGTGCCAGCAGCTTAGGCGGGGTTGACGAAAAACTGTTTTTT. This sequence joins TRBV7-2 and TRBJ1-4; D gene ambiguous. Germline-derived CDR1 and CDR2 are SGHTA and FQGNSA. This CDR3 has 14 amino acids. The V end lost 1 base, the J end lost 8 bases, and 11 bases lay between the germline ends.

The rearrangement links TRBV7-2 to TRBJ1-1; D is ambiguous. CDR1 SGHTA and CDR2 FQGNSA come from the germline V gene. The V end lost 0 bases, the J end lost 0 bases, and 8 bases lay between the germline ends. This CDR3 comprises 15 residues. CDR3 residues: CASSLAPGMNTEAFF. As DNA, the CDR3 is TGTGCCAGCAGCTTAGCCCCAGGCATGAACACTGAAGCTTTCTTT.

This clone has a handful of counts. J is TRBJ1-2 and V is TRBV6-5; 8 bases agree with TRBD1. The J segment lost 8 bases and the V segment lost 6 bases, leaving 11 bases of the junction unmatched. The CDR3 extends over 14 amino acids. Looked up from germline, CDR1 is MNHEY and CDR2 is SVGAGI. CDR3: CASSPAGGVGGYTF. The CDR3 DNA sequence: TGTGCCAGCAGCCCCGCAGGGGGCGTAGGGGGCTACACCTTC.

This clone was recorded once. This chain joins TRBV29-1 and TRBJ1-1, with 10 bases aligning to TRBD1. The CDR3 covers 14 residues. Germline CDR1 SQVTM, CDR2 ANQGSEA. The junction had 10 bases not matched to a gene; V was cut back by 6 bases and J by 6 bases. CDR3 sequence (DNA): TGCAGCGTCGCTGACAGGGGGCACGAGGCTGAAGCTTTCTTT. Its protein is CSVADRGHEAEAFF. Filled out from reference TRBV29-1 and TRBJ1-1, the complete variable domain reads SAVISQKPSRDICQRGTSLTIQCQVDSQVTMMFWYRQQPGQSLTLIATANQGSEATYESGFVIDKFPISRPNLTFSTLTVSNMSPEDSSIYLCSVADRGHEAEAFFGQGTRLTVV.